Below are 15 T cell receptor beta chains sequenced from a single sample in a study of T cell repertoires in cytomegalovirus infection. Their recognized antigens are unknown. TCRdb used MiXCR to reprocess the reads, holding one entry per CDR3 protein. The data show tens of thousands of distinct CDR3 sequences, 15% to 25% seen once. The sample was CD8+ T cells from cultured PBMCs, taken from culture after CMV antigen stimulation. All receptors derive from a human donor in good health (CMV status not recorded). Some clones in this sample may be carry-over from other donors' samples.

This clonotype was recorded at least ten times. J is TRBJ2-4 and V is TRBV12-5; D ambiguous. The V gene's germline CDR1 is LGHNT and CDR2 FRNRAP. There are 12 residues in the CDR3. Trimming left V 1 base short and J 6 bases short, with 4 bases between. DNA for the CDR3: TGTGCTAGTGGTTTGGGAACAAACATTCAGTACTTC. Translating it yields CASGLGTNIQYF.

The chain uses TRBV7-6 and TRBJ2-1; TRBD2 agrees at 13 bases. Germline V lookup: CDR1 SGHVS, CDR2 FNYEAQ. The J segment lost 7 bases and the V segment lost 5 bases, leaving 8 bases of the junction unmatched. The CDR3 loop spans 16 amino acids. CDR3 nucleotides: TGTGCCAGCAGCCTACAGACGACTAGCGGGAGGAATGAGCAGTTCTTC. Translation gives CASSLQTTSGRNEQFF. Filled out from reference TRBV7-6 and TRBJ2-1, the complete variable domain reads GAGVSQSPRYKVTKRGQDVALRCDPISGHVSLYWYRQALGQGPEFLTYFNYEAQQDKSGLPNDRFSAERPEGSISTLTIQRTEQRDSAMYRCASSLQTTSGRNEQFFGPGTRLTVL.

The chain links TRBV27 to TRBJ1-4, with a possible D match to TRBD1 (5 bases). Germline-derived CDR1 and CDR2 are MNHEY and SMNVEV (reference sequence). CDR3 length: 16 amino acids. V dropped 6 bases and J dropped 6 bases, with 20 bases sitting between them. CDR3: CASSLVRGPSYEKLFF. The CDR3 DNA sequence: TGTGCCAGCAGCCTTGTTAGGGGACCGTCCTATGAAAAACTGTTTTTT.

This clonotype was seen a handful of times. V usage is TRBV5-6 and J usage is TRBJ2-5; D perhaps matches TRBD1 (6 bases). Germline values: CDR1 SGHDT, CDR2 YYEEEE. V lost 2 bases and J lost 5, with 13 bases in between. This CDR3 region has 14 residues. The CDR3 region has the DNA TGTGCCAGCAGCTTAGGGGGTCGCGAGGAGACCCAGTACTTC. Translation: CASSLGGREETQYF.

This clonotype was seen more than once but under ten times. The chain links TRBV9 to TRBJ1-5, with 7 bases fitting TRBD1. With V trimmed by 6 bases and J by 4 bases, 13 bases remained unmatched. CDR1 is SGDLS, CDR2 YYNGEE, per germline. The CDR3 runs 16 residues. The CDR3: CASTLTGQLFNQPQHF. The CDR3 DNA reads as TGTGCCAGCACCCTAACGGGACAGCTATTTAATCAGCCCCAGCATTTT.

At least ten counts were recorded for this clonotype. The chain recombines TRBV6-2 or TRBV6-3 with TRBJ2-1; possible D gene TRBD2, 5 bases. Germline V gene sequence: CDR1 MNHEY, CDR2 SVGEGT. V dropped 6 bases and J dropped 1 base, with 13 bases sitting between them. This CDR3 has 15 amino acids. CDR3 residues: CASSPSADSYNEQFF. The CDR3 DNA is TGTGCCAGCAGCCCCTCAGCGGATTCCTACAATGAGCAGTTCTTC.

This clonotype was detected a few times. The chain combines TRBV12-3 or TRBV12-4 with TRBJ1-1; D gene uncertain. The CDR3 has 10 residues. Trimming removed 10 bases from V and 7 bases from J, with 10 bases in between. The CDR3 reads CATYRGEAFF. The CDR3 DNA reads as TGTGCCACCTACCGAGGTGAAGCTTTCTTT.

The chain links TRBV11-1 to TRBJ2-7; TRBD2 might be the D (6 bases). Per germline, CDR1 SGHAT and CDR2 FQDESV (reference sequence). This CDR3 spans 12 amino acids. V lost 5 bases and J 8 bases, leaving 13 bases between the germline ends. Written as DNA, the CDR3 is TGTGCCAGCAGCCGCTCGGAGGGAAAGCAGTACTTC. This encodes CASSRSEGKQYF.

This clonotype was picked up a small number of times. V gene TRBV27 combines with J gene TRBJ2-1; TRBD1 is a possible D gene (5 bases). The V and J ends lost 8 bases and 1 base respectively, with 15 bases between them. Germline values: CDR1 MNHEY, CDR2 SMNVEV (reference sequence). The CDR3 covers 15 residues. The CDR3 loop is CASFPRDTSYNEQFF. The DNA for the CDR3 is TGTGCCAGCTTCCCCAGGGATACGTCCTACAATGAGCAGTTCTTC.

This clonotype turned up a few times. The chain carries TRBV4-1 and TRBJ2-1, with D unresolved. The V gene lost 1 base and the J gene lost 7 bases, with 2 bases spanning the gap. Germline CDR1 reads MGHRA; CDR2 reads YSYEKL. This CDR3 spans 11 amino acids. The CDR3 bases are TGCGCCAGCAGCCAAGGAAATGAGCAGTTCTTC. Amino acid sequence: CASSQGNEQFF.

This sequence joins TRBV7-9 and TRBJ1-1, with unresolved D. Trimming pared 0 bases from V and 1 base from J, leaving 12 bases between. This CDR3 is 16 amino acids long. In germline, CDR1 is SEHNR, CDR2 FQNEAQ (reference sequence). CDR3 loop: CASSLAGKKWNTEAFF. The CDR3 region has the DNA TGTGCCAGCAGCTTAGCAGGGAAAAAATGGAACACTGAAGCTTTCTTT.

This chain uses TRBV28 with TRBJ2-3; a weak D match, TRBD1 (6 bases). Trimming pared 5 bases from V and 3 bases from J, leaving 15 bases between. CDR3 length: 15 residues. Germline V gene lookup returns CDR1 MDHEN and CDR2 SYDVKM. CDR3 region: CASSTPQGRTDTQYF. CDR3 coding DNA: TGTGCCAGCAGTACCCCACAGGGTAGGACAGATACGCAGTATTTT.

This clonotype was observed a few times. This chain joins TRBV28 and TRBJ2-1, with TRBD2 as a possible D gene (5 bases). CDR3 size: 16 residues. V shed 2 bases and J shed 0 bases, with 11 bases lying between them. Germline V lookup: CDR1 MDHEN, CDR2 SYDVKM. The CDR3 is CASSLGWESSYNEQFF. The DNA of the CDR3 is TGTGCCAGCAGTTTAGGTTGGGAGAGCTCCTACAATGAGCAGTTCTTC.

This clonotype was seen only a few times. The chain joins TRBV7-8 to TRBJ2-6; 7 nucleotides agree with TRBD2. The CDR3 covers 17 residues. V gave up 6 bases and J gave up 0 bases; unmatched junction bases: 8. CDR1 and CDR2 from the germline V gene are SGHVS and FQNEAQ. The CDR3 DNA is TGTGCCAGCAGGGGGAGGGTCTTATTCTCTGGGGCCAACGTCCTGACTTTC. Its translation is CASRGRVLFSGANVLTF.

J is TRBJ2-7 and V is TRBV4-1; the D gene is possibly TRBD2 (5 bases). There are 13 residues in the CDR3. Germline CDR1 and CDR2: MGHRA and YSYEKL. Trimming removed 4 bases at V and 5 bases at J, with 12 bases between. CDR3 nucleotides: TGCGCCAGCAGCCGAGAACTAGTAGACGAGCAGTACTTC. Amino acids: CASSRELVDEQYF.